This is a list of T cell receptor beta chains from one sample in a study of blood T cells in healthy people across ages. Each CDR3 protein gets one entry after TCRdb re-called the 5' RACE reads with MiXCR. The profile shows approximately 1,000,000 distinct CDR3 sequences, roughly two fifths of them singletons. Sequencing input: blood. Every receptor here comes from a man in his late teens or twenties in good health. CDR3s include the opening cysteine and the closing phenylalanine or tryptophan. D genes are given only for firm matches. Where a row states a size, it is once, few, many or the class of an expanded clone; other rows omit it.

clone_size	v_call	d_call	j_call	cdr3_aa	cdr3_nt
-	TRBV7-3	-	TRBJ1-1	CASSLQDGSTEAFF	TGTGCCAGCAGCCTGCAGGACGGATCGACTGAAGCTTTCTTT
-	TRBV14	-	TRBJ1-5	CASSQVPDSNHQPQHF	TGTGCCAGCAGCCAAGTTCCGGACAGTAATCATCAGCCCCAGCATTTT
-	TRBV5-1	-	TRBJ2-1	CASRPQGSGYYEQFF	TGCGCCAGCAGACCCCAGGGGTCAGGCTACTATGAGCAGTTCTTC
few	TRBV4-3	TRBD1	TRBJ2-3	CASSQDPPGGFGIDTQYF	TGCGCCAGCAGCCAAGATCCCCCAGGGGGCTTCGGAATAGATACGCAGTATTTT
many	TRBV9	TRBD1	TRBJ2-7	CASSVGQGFYEQYF	TGTGCCAGCAGCGTAGGACAGGGCTTCTACGAGCAGTACTTC
-	TRBV21-1	-	TRBJ2-1	CASSRGTTGRNEQFF	TGTGCCAGCAGCAGAGGGACCACAGGGAGGAATGAGCAGTTCTTC
-	TRBV20-1	TRBD1	TRBJ1-6	CSARRQGPSSYNSPPHF	TGCAGTGCCAGAAGACAGGGGCCAAGCTCCTATAATTCACCCCCCCACTTT
-	TRBV12-3/TRBV12-4	-	TRBJ2-3	CASSGNGGWTDTQYF	TGTGCCAGCAGCGGGAATGGGGGGTGGACAGATACGCAGTATTTT
few	TRBV7-2	-	TRBJ2-3	CASSHRGRPSTDTQYF	TGTGCCAGCAGCCACCGGGGCAGACCTAGCACAGATACGCAGTATTTT
few	TRBV12-5	-	TRBJ2-3	CASGLVLSIHTDTQYF	TGTGCTAGTGGTTTGGTACTGTCCATCCACACAGATACGCAGTATTTT
-	TRBV7-8	-	TRBJ1-5	CASSRARDTNQPQHF	TGTGCCAGCAGCCGTGCCCGGGACACAAATCAGCCCCAGCATTTT
-	TRBV12-3/TRBV12-4	-	TRBJ2-5	CASSLAGGDSYNEQYF	TGTGCCAGCAGTTTGGCTGGGGGCGACTCCTACAATGAGCAGTACTTC
-	TRBV25-1	-	TRBJ1-4	CASSPKIGAGTNEKLFF	TGTGCCAGCAGCCCTAAGATCGGGGCAGGGACTAATGAAAAACTGTTTTTT
-	TRBV29-1	TRBD1	TRBJ1-2	CSVPTGGYGYTF	TGCAGCGTGCCGACAGGGGGCTATGGCTACACCTTC
-	TRBV12-3/TRBV12-4	-	TRBJ2-1	CASSLRGFQNNEQFF	TGTGCCAGCAGTTTAAGGGGGTTCCAGAACAATGAGCAGTTCTTC
-	TRBV12-5	-	TRBJ1-1	CASGLNTEAFF	TGTGCTAGTGGTTTGAACACTGAAGCTTTCTTT
few	TRBV6-5	-	TRBJ1-2	CASNPAGLYGYTF	TGTGCCAGCAATCCCGCGGGTCTCTATGGCTACACCTTC
few	TRBV20-1	-	TRBJ1-6	CSARVQSNNSPLHF	TGCAGTGCTAGAGTCCAGAGTAATAATTCACCCCTCCACTTT
-	TRBV27	-	TRBJ2-7	CASSLGVGPYEQYF	TGTGCCAGCAGTTTAGGGGTGGGCCCCTACGAGCAGTACTTC
few	TRBV29-1	-	TRBJ2-3	CSTAGGRDTQYF	TGCAGTACAGCAGGTGGCCGTGATACGCAGTATTTT
many	TRBV6-5	-	TRBJ1-2	CASRSPLARGTWGYTF	TGTGCCAGCAGGTCCCCCTTGGCCCGGGGTACTTGGGGCTACACCTTC
-	TRBV9	-	TRBJ1-1	CASSSGAPNTEAFF	TGTGCCAGCAGCTCGGGGGCGCCGAACACTGAAGCTTTCTTT
-	TRBV5-1	-	TRBJ1-2	CASSPNSGGIDYGYTF	TGCGCCAGCAGCCCGAACTCTGGGGGCATCGACTATGGCTACACCTTC
few	TRBV9	-	TRBJ2-3	CASSVDPGALTDTQYF	TGTGCCAGCAGCGTAGATCCGGGGGCCTTGACAGATACGCAGTATTTT
-	TRBV6-5	-	TRBJ1-5	CASSYDHSNQPQHF	TGTGCCAGCAGCTATGACCATAGCAATCAGCCCCAGCATTTT
few	TRBV12-3/TRBV12-4	-	TRBJ1-1	CASITGETEAFF	TGTGCCAGCATTACTGGGGAGACTGAAGCTTTCTTT
-	TRBV21-1	-	TRBJ1-2	CASSKIRTAPGYGYTF	TGTGCCAGCAGCAAAATACGGACAGCTCCGGGCTATGGCTACACCTTC
few	TRBV7-2	TRBD1	TRBJ2-4	CASSIRQGGRFFAKNIQYF	TGTGCCAGCAGCATAAGACAGGGGGGTAGATTTTTTGCCAAAAACATTCAGTACTTC
-	TRBV9	-	TRBJ1-2	CASSPTTFYGYTF	TGTGCCAGCAGCCCAACGACCTTCTATGGCTACACCTTC
-	TRBV7-9	-	TRBJ2-7	CASSLVPGMYEQYF	TGTGCCAGCAGCTTAGTCCCGGGAATGTACGAGCAGTACTTC
-	TRBV9	-	TRBJ1-1	CASSSGAGEAFF	TGTGCCAGCAGCTCAGGGGCTGGTGAAGCTTTCTTT
few	TRBV9	-	TRBJ1-1	CASSVTAQNTEAFF	TGTGCCAGCAGCGTGACAGCCCAGAACACTGAAGCTTTCTTT
-	TRBV4-1	-	TRBJ2-3	CASSHLGRGPAEDTQYF	TGCGCCAGCAGCCACCTAGGCCGGGGACCAGCGGAGGATACGCAGTATTTT
-	TRBV9	TRBD2	TRBJ2-3	CASARSGNQVDTQYF	TGTGCCAGCGCCCGTAGCGGGAACCAAGTGGATACGCAGTATTTT
-	TRBV6-2/TRBV6-3	-	TRBJ1-2	CASSFREYGKRGYTF	TGTGCCAGCAGTTTTCGGGAGTACGGGAAAAGAGGCTACACCTTC
many	TRBV4-3	-	TRBJ1-5	CASSQGRNQPQHF	TGCGCCAGCAGCCAGGGTCGCAATCAGCCCCAGCATTTT
-	TRBV7-2	-	TRBJ1-1	CASSVSTGTEAFF	TGTGCCAGCAGCGTATCAACAGGGACTGAAGCTTTCTTT
once	TRBV10-3	TRBD1	TRBJ1-5	CAIRAGTDNQPQHF	TGTGCCATCAGGGCAGGGACAGACAATCAGCCCCAGCATTTT
few	TRBV9	TRBD2	TRBJ2-4	CASSPRLAENIQYF	TGTGCCAGCAGCCCCCGCCTAGCGGAAAACATTCAGTACTTC
few	TRBV29-1	-	TRBJ1-2	CSVTAPGYGYTF	TGCAGCGTTACAGCCCCTGGCTATGGCTACACCTTC
few	TRBV5-1	-	TRBJ2-7	CASSSGFYNEQYF	TGCGCCAGCAGTTCTGGTTTCTACAATGAGCAGTACTTC
few	TRBV5-5	-	TRBJ1-2	CASSLNRLYTF	TGTGCCAGCAGCTTGAATCGACTGTACACCTTC
once	TRBV12-3/TRBV12-4	TRBD1	TRBJ1-2	CASSFGTEFSYGYIF	TGTGCCAGCAGTTTTGGGACAGAGTTTAGCTATGGCTACATCTTC
-	TRBV7-8	-	TRBJ1-3	CASSLRSAGPGNTIYF	TGTGCCAGCAGCTTAAGGTCGGCAGGGCCCGGAAACACCATATATTTT
-	TRBV12-3/TRBV12-4	-	TRBJ2-1	CASGYMGPVNEQFF	TGTGCCAGCGGCTACATGGGGCCAGTCAATGAGCAGTTCTTC
few	TRBV28	TRBD1	TRBJ2-4	CASSSETGDRAKNIQYF	TGTGCCAGCAGTTCCGAGACAGGGGATAGGGCCAAAAACATTCAGTACTTC
once	TRBV2	TRBD1	TRBJ1-5	CASSLDWTGGNQPQHF	TGTGCCAGCAGCCTCGATTGGACAGGGGGCAATCAGCCCCAGCATTTT
-	TRBV29-1	-	TRBJ2-3	CSVVALTDTQYF	TGCAGCGTTGTTGCCCTCACAGATACGCAGTATTTT
-	TRBV12-3/TRBV12-4	-	TRBJ1-5	CASTVGYNQPQHF	TGTGCCAGCACAGTGGGGTACAATCAGCCCCAGCATTTT
few	TRBV2	TRBD2	TRBJ2-1	CASESSGYNEQFF	TGTGCCAGCGAATCTAGCGGCTACAATGAGCAGTTCTTC
few	TRBV29-1	-	TRBJ2-3	CSVEEASRRTDTQYF	TGCAGCGTTGAAGAGGCTAGCAGACGCACAGATACGCAGTATTTT
-	TRBV9	TRBD2	TRBJ2-2	CASSPMGGTAGELFF	TGTGCCAGCAGCCCCATGGGGGGGACGGCCGGGGAGCTGTTTTTT
-	TRBV6-5	-	TRBJ1-1	CASSSTGRARVAFF	TGTGCCAGCAGTTCCACAGGGAGGGCCCGGGTCGCTTTCTTT
few	TRBV20-1	TRBD1	TRBJ2-3	CSASGGYSTDTQYF	TGCAGTGCTTCAGGGGGCTATAGCACAGATACGCAGTATTTT
-	TRBV25-1	-	TRBJ2-3	CASSDHDNWATDTQYF	TGTGCCAGCAGTGATCACGACAATTGGGCGACAGATACGCAGTATTTT
-	TRBV12-3/TRBV12-4	-	TRBJ1-5	CTSSSGDISNQPQHF	TGTACCAGCAGTTCAGGGGACATTAGCAATCAGCCCCAGCATTTT